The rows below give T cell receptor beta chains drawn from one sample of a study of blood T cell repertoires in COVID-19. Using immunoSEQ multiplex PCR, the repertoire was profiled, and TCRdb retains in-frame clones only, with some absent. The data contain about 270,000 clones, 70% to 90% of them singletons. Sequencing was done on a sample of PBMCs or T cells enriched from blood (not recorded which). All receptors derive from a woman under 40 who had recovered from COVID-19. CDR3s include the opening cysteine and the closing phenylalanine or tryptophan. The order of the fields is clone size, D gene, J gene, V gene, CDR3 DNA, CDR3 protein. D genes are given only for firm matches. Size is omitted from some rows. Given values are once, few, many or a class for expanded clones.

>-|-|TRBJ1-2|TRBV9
TGTGCCAGCAGCGCAGGGGTCGGCTACACCTTC
CASSAGVGYTF
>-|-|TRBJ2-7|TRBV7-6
TGTGCCAGCAGCTCCCGGTTCTCCTACGAGCAGTACTTC
CASSSRFSYEQYF
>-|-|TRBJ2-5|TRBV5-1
TGCGCCAGCAGCTTGGCCGGGTCACAAGAGACCCAGTACTTC
CASSLAGSQETQYF
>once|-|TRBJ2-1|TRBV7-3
TGTGCCAGCAGCGCCATGTCAGGGAAGGATGAGCAGTTCTTC
CASSAMSGKDEQFF
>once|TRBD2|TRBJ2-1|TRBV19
TGTGCCAGTAGTAGACCTTACACTAGCGGGAGGGAATACAATGAGCAGTTCTTC
CASSRPYTSGREYNEQFF
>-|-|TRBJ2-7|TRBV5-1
TGCGCCAGCAGCCCGGACTACCCATACGAGCAGTACTTC
CASSPDYPYEQYF
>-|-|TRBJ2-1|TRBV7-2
TGTGCCAGCAGCACCGTTAGCGCCAGGGAGCAGTTCTTC
CASSTVSAREQFF
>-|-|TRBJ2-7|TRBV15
TGTGCCACCAGCAGAGATGTACAGAACTACGAGCAGTACTTC
CATSRDVQNYEQYF
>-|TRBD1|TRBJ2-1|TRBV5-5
TGTGCCAGCAGCCCGCGACAGGGGTCGACGCTCGACAATGAGCAGTTCTTC
CASSPRQGSTLDNEQFF
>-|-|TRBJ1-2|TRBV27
TGTGCCAGCAGAGAGACGGCGGACTATGGCTACACCTTC
CASRETADYGYTF
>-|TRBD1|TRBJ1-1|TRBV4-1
TGCGCCAGCAGCCAAGACCGAAACCTACAGGGGTGGACTGAAGCTTTCTTT
CASSQDRNLQGWTEAFF
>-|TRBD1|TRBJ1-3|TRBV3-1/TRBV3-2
TGTGCCAGCAGCTACGGGACAGTCTCTGGAAACACCATATATTTT
CASSYGTVSGNTIYF
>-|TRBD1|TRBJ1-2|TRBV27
TGTGCCAGCAGTTTATATCGACAGGGGGACTATGGCTACACCTTC
CASSLYRQGDYGYTF